The next 21 T cell receptor beta chains were all read from a single sample in a study of metastatic and nonmetastatic thyroid tumors. TCRdb redid the clone calls on the PCR reads using MiXCR. In the table there are around 18,000 clones, less than 25% of which are singletons. No patient received treatment before thyroid surgery. The material sequenced was tumor tissue. These receptors came from a female donor with papillary thyroid cancer or a benign thyroid nodule (not recorded which). Some clones in this sample may be carry-over from other donors' samples.

The rearrangement uses TRBV20-1 and TRBJ2-7; no clear D gene. Germline CDR1 is DFQATT and CDR2 is SNEGSKA (reference sequence). V was clipped by 2 bases and J by 2 bases, with 10 bases between them. The CDR3 contains 13 residues. The CDR3 DNA reads as TGCAGTGCTAGACCTGACACTACCTACGAGCAGTACTTC. It translates to CSARPDTTYEQYF.

The sample holds a few counts of this clone. The chain recombines TRBV27 with TRBJ2-7, with unresolved D. Germline CDR1 reads MNHEY; CDR2 reads SMNVEV (reference sequence). The CDR3 has 13 residues. V shed 6 bases and J shed 1 base, with 10 bases lying between them. The CDR3 DNA reads TGTGCCAGCAGCCCTACAAGTTCCTACGAGCAGTACTTC. Its translation: CASSPTSSYEQYF.

This clone was picked up many times. The chain couples TRBV6-5 to TRBJ2-1; no firm D call. Trimming cost V 0 bases and J 5 bases, with 8 bases left between them. Germline CDR1 MNHEY, CDR2 SVGAGI. CDR3 length: 14 residues. CDR3 in amino acids: CASSYSGPDNEQFF. DNA for the CDR3: TGTGCCAGCAGTTACTCAGGGCCTGACAATGAGCAGTTCTTC.

This clone was counted at least ten times. This sequence joins TRBV4-1 and TRBJ2-5; 9 nucleotides align to TRBD2. V dropped 2 bases and J dropped 5; count of bases not matched to a gene: 6. Germline assignment: CDR1 MGHRA and CDR2 YSYEKL. The CDR3 sequence is 15 residues long. In DNA, the CDR3 is TGCGCCAGCAGCCAAAATAGCGGGAGCCGGGAGACCCAGTACTTC. Protein product: CASSQNSGSRETQYF.

V is TRBV6-4 and J is TRBJ2-4; D gene unclear. Trimming stripped 2 bases from V and 0 bases from J, with 14 bases between. The CDR3 consists of 17 residues. Germline lookup yields CDR1 MRHNA and CDR2 SNTAGT. In DNA form, the CDR3 reads TGTGCCAGCAGTGACAGATTGGGCCCGATAGCCAAAAACATTCAGTACTTC. Its translation is CASSDRLGPIAKNIQYF.

The gene calls are TRBV11-2 and TRBJ2-1; TRBD2 aligns across 9 bases. This CDR3 contains 15 residues. Germline V lookup: CDR1 SGHAT, CDR2 FQNNGV. V was clipped by 6 bases and J by 6 bases; unmatched bases: 9. Here the CDR3 DNA reads TGTGCCAGCAGTTATGGGACTAGCAGCCCCAATGAGCAGTTCTTC. This encodes CASSYGTSSPNEQFF.

There are many counts of this clone. The chain uses TRBV7-9 and TRBJ2-2; D perhaps matches TRBD2 (5 bases). The V end was cut by 3 bases, the J end by 8 bases, with 7 bases between. The CDR3 is 12 residues long. In germline, CDR1 is SEHNR, CDR2 FQNEAQ (reference sequence). The CDR3, as DNA: TGTGCCAGCAGCTTCGGGGTAGGGGAGCTGTTTTTT. Its protein is CASSFGVGELFF. The full variable domain, with the rest looked up from reference TRBV7-9 and TRBJ2-2, is DTGVSQNPRHKITKRGQNVTFRCDPISEHNRLYWYRQTLGQGPEFLTYFQNEAQLEKSRLLSDRFSAERPKGSFSTLEIQRTEQGDSAMYLCASSFGVGELFFGEGSRLTVL.

This clone was recorded at least ten times. The chain combines TRBV5-4 with TRBJ1-3; D may be TRBD1 (5 bases). CDR3 size: 20 residues. V lost 0 bases, J lost 1 base, and 23 bases lay in between. Germline CDR1 reads SGHNT; CDR2 reads YYREEE (reference sequence). The CDR3 reads CASSLDILVTQRGSGNTIYF. The DNA of the CDR3 is TGTGCCAGCAGCTTGGATATTTTGGTGACCCAAAGGGGATCTGGAAACACCATATATTTT. Full variable domain (remainder filled in from reference TRBV5-4 and TRBJ1-3): ETGVTQSPTHLIKTRGQQVTLRCSSQSGHNTVSWYQQALGQGPQFIFQYYREEENGRGNFPPRFSGLQFPNYSSELNVNALELDDSALYLCASSLDILVTQRGSGNTIYFGEGSWLTVV.

This clone was observed many times. The rearrangement uses TRBV4-2 and TRBJ2-7, with TRBD2 matching over 10 bases. This CDR3 is 15 amino acids long. The germline gives CDR1 LGHNA, CDR2 YNFKEQ. Unmatched junction bases numbered 7, after V lost 7 bases and J lost 1 base. CDR3 nucleotides: TGTGCCAGCAAGCCCCTAGCGGGAGAGTCCTACGAGCAGTACTTC. Translation: CASKPLAGESYEQYF.

This chain joins TRBV7-1 and TRBJ2-3; 15 positions agree with TRBD2. TRBV7-1 is recorded as an ORF, its role being uncertain. V gave up 3 bases and J gave up 0 bases; unmatched junction bases: 10. The CDR3 length is 20 residues. In DNA, the CDR3 is TGTGCCAGCAGCTCCCGCGAGGGACTAGCGGGAGGTCGAAGCACAGATACGCAGTATTTT. Its protein product is CASSSREGLAGGRSTDTQYF.

In its sample, this clone was seen a few times. J is TRBJ1-2 and V is TRBV20-1; D is ambiguous. CDR1 and CDR2 from the germline V gene are DFQATT and SNEGSKA (reference sequence). The CDR3 length is 12 residues. The ends were cut back, 7 bases at V and 0 bases at J, with 9 bases in the middle. CDR3: CSDSEPNYGYTF. CDR3 nucleotide sequence: TGCAGTGACAGCGAACCTAACTATGGCTACACCTTC.

The chain has TRBV2 and TRBJ2-1; D remains unclear. This CDR3 has 15 amino acids. V lost 5 bases and J lost 0, with 11 bases in between. CDR1 SNHLY and CDR2 FYNNEI come from the germline V gene. CDR3 DNA sequence: TGTGCCAGCAGTATAGCCATAAGCTCCTACAATGAGCAGTTCTTC. Protein product: CASSIAISSYNEQFF.

At least ten counts were recorded for this clone. The chain has TRBV6-1 and TRBJ2-1; D is unclear. V was clipped by 4 bases and J by 6 bases, with 4 bases between them. The CDR3 contains 11 residues. Germline-derived CDR1 and CDR2 are MNHNS and SASEGT. The CDR3: CASSVGNEQFF. The CDR3 coding sequence is TGTGCCAGCAGTGTGGGCAATGAGCAGTTCTTC.

There are many counts of this clone. Other DNA variants within this sample encode the same CDR3. The chain uses TRBV5-5 and TRBJ2-1, with 9 bases aligning to TRBD2. The germline CDR1 and CDR2 sequences are SGHKS and YYEKEE (reference sequence). V lost 2 bases, J lost 8 bases, and 5 bases stayed unmatched. CDR3 length equals 14 residues. CDR3 amino acids: CASSLLAGVHEQFF. DNA of the CDR3: TGTGCCAGCAGCTTATTAGCGGGAGTACATGAGCAGTTCTTC.

The V and J genes are TRBV12-3 or TRBV12-4 and TRBJ2-5; 10 bases match TRBD1. The CDR3 runs to 15 residues. V dropped 7 bases and J dropped 4; count of bases not matched to a gene: 9. The CDR3 sequence: CASTDDRGLSETQYF. The CDR3 region has the DNA TGTGCCAGCACCGACGACAGGGGGCTATCAGAGACCCAGTACTTC.

The chain couples TRBV12-3 or TRBV12-4 to TRBJ1-2; D perhaps matches TRBD1 (6 bases). Trimming cost V 8 bases and J 2 bases, with 6 bases left between them. CDR3 length: 11 amino acids. The CDR3 sequence is CASGTNYGYTF. The CDR3 coding sequence is TGTGCCAGCGGGACAAACTATGGCTACACCTTC.

The chain uses TRBV18 and TRBJ2-5, with D tentatively TRBD1 or TRBD2 (7 bases each). This CDR3 contains 16 residues. Germline CDR1 and CDR2: KGHSH and LQKENI. V shed 1 base and J shed 2 bases, with 14 bases lying between them. The CDR3 DNA reads TGTGCCAGCTCACCACGGGAGGGGGCAGGACAAGAGACCCAGTACTTC. It encodes CASSPREGAGQETQYF.

This clone was found a few times. The DNA for the CDR3 is TGTGCCAGCAGTTTTACGTGGCAGATAAATAACTATGGCTACACCTTC. It encodes CASSFTWQINNYGYTF. This rearrangement joins TRBV28 to TRBJ1-2; D is undetermined. The CDR3 is made up of 16 amino acids. Germline values: CDR1 MDHEN, CDR2 SYDVKM. Deletions cut 3 bases from V and 1 base from J, with 15 bases between.

This clone was picked up many times. The chain is built from TRBV28 and TRBJ2-4, with 7 bases matching TRBD1. CDR1 MDHEN and CDR2 SYDVKM come from the germline V gene. With V trimmed by 5 bases and J by 0 bases, 10 bases remained unmatched. There are 17 residues in the CDR3. Here the CDR3 reads CASSTLDRILAKNIQYF. The CDR3 DNA sequence: TGTGCCAGCAGTACTCTGGACAGGATCTTAGCCAAAAACATTCAGTACTTC.

This clone was observed many times. A much larger clone is a single base away; this may be a read error. The chain joins TRBV7-8 to TRBJ1-1; D may be TRBD1 (6 bases). Per germline, CDR1 SGHVS and CDR2 FQNEAQ. The ends were cut back, 3 bases at V and 1 base at J, with 15 bases in the middle. The CDR3 runs to 16 residues. The CDR3 loop reads CASSLGAGASNTEAFF. CDR3 coding DNA: TGTGCCAGCAGCTTGGGGGCAGGGGCTTCGAACACTGAAGCTTTCTTT. Together with reference TRBV7-8 and TRBJ1-1, the CDR3 gives the full variable domain: GAGVSQSPRYKVAKRGQDVALRCDPISGHVSLFWYQQALGQGPEFLTYFQNEAQLDKSGLPSDRFFAERPEGSVSTLKIQRTQQEDSAVYLCASSLGAGASNTEAFFGQGTRLTVV.

This clone rates as medium-sized. V gene TRBV28 combines with J gene TRBJ2-3, with 7 bases lining up with TRBD2. The CDR3 contains 14 residues. J was trimmed by 9 bases and V by 4 bases; bases with no gene match: 10. The V gene's germline CDR1 is MDHEN and CDR2 SYDVKM. The DNA for the CDR3 is TGTGCCAGCAGTTACGGGGGGAGAGGGAGGACGCAGTATTTT. As protein: CASSYGGRGRTQYF.